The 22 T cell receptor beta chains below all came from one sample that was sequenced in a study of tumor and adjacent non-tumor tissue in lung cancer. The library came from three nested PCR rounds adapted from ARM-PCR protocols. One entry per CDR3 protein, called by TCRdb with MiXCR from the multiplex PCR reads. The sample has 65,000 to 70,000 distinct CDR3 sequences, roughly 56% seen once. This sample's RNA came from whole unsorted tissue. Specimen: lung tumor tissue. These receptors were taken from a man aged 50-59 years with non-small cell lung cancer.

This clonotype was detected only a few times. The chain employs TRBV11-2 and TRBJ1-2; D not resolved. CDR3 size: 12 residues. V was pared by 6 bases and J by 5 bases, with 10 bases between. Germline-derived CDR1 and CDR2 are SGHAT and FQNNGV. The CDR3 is CASRNPGYGYTF. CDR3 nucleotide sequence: TGTGCCAGCAGGAATCCTGGGTATGGCTACACCTTC.

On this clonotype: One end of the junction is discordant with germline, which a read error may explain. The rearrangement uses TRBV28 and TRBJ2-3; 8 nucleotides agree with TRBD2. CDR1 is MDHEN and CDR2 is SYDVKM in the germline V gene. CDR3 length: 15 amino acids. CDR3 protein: CASSGATSAEDMQYF. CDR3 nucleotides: TGTGCCAGCAGTGGGGCGACTAGCGCAGAGGATATGCAGTATTTT.

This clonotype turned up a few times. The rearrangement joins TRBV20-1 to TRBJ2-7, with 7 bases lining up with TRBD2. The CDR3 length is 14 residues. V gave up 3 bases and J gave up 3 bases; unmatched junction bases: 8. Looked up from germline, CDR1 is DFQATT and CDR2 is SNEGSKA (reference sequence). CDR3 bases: TGCAGTGCTAGTAAGGCTAGCGGATTCTACGAGCAGTACTTC. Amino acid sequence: CSASKASGFYEQYF.

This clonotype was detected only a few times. The CDR3 here is CASSNPRRGEKLFF. The CDR3 nucleotides are TGTGCCAGCAGCAACCCCCGGCGGGGTGAAAAACTGTTTTTT. The V and J genes are TRBV21-1 and TRBJ1-4; TRBD1, as called in the table, went unchecked against the DNA. TRBV21-1 is a documented pseudogene. The CDR3 contains 14 residues.

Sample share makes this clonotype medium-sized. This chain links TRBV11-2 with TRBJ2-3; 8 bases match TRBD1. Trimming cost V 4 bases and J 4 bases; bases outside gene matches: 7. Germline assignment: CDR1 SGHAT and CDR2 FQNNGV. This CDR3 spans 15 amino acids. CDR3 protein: CASSSGQGGPDTQYF. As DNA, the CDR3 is TGTGCCAGCAGCTCTGGACAGGGCGGCCCAGATACGCAGTATTTT.

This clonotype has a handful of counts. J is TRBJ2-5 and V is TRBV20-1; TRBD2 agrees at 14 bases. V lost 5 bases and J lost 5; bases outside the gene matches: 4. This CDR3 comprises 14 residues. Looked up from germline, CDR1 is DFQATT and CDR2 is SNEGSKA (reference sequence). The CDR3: CSAARTSGGETQYF. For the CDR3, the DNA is TGCAGTGCTGCCAGGACTAGCGGGGGGGAGACCCAGTACTTC.

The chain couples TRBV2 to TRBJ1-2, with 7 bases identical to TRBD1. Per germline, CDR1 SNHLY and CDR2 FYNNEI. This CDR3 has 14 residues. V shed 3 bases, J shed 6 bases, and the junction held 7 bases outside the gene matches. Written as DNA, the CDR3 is TGTGCCAGCAGTGATGCAAGGGGGCGGGATGGCTACACCTTC. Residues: CASSDARGRDGYTF.

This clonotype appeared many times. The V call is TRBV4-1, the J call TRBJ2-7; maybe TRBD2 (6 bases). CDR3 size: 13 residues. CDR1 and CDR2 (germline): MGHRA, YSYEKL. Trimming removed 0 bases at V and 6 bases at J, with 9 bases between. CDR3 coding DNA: TGCGCCAGCAGCCAAGATCCCGGGAGCGAGCAGTACTTC. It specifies CASSQDPGSEQYF.

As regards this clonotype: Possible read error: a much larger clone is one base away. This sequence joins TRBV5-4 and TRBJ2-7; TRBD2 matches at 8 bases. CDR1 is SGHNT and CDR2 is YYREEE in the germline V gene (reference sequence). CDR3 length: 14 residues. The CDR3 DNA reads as TGTGCCAGCAGCTTGCGCGGGGGGACCTACGAGCAGCACTTC. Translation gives CASSLRGGTYEQHF.

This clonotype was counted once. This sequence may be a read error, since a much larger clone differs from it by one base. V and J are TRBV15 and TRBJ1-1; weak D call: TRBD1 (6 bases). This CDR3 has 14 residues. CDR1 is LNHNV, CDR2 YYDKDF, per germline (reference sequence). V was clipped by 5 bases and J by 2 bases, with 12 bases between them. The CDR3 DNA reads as TGTGCCACCAGCCAGGTGGGACATAACACTGAAGCTTTCTTT. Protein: CATSQVGHNTEAFF.

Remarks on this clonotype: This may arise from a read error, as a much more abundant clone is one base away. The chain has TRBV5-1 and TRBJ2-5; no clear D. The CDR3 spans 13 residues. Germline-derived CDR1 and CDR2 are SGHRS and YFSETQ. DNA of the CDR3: TGCGGCAGCAGCTTACAGCCGCGGGAGACCCAGTACTTC. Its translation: CGSSLQPRETQYF.

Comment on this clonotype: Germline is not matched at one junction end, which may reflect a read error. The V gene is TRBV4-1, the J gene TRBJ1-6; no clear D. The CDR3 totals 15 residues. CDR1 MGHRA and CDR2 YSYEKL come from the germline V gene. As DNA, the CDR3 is TGTGCCAGCAGTCACCCCAGGAGAAAGGGTTCACCCCTCCACTTT. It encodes CASSHPRRKGSPLHF.

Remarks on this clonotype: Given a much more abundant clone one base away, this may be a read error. Written as DNA, the CDR3 is TGTGCCAGAAGCCAGGACAGGGGGGCCGGCGGGGAGCTGTTTTTT. It translates to CARSQDRGAGGELFF. The gene calls are TRBV5-6 and TRBJ2-2, with 10 bases that match TRBD1. The CDR3 contains 15 residues. V was pared by 8 bases and J by 7 bases, with 11 bases of the junction left unmatched. The germline gives CDR1 SGHDT, CDR2 YYEEEE.

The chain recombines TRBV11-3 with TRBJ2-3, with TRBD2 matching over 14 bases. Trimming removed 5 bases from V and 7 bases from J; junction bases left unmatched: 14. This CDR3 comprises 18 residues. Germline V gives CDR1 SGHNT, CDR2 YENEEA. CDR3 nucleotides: TGTGCCAGCAGCCCCGGGACTAGCGGGAGACCTAGCACGAATACGCAGTATTTT. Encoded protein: CASSPGTSGRPSTNTQYF.

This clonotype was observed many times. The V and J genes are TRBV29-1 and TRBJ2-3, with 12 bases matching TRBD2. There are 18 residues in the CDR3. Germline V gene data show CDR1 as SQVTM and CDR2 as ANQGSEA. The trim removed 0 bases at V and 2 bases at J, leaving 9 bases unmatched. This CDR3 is CSVEDAGTSGLVTDTQYF. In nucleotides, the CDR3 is TGCAGCGTTGAAGACGCCGGGACTAGCGGGTTAGTCACAGATACGCAGTATTTT.

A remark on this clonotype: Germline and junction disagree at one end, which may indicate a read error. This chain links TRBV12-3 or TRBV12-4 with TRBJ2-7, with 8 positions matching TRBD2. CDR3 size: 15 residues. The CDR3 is CASSSQVAGLDERYF. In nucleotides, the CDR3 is TGTGCCAGCAGTTCCCAGGTAGCGGGGCTAGACGAGCGGTATTTC.

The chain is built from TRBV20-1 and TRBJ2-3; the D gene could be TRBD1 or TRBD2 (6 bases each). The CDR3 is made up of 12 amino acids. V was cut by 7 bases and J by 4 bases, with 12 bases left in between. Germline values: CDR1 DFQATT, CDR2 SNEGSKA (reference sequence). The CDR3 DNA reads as TGCAGTGAGGTGGGGGGCGCAGATACGCAGTATTTT. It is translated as CSEVGGADTQYF.

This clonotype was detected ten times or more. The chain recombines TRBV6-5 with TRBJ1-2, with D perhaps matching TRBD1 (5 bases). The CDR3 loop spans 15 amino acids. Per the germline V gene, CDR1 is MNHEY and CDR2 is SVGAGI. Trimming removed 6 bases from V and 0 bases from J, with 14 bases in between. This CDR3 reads CASSPGETTNYGYTF. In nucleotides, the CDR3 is TGTGCCAGCAGCCCGGGGGAGACGACTAACTATGGCTACACCTTC.

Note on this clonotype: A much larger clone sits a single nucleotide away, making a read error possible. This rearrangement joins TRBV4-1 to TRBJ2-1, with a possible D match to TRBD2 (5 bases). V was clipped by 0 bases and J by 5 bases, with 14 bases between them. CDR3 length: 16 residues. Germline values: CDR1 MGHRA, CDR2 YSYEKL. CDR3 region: CASSQDRRPRNNEQFF. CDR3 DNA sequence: TGCGCCAGCAGCCAAGATCGGAGGCCCAGAAACAATGAGCAGTTCTTC.

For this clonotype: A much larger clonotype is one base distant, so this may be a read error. The CDR3 spells CASSVDRGNEETQYF. The CDR3 DNA reads TGTGCCAGCAGTGTCGACAGGGGTAATGAAGAGACCCAGTACTTC. V and J are TRBV12-3 or TRBV12-4 and TRBJ2-5; 8 nucleotides line up with TRBD1. The CDR3 is 15 residues long. The V gene end was trimmed by 5 bases and the J gene end by 3 bases; junction bases not matched to a gene: 8.

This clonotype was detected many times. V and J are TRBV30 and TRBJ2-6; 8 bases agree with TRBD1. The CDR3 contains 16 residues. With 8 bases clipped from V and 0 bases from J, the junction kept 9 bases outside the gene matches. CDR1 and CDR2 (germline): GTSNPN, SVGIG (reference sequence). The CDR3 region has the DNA TGTGCCCTCCCCGGGACAGGTAGCTCTGGGGCCAACGTCCTGACTTTC. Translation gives CALPGTGSSGANVLTF. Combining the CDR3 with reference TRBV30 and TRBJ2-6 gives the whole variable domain SQTIHQWPATLVQPVGSPLSLECTVEGTSNPNLYWYRQAAGRGLQLLFYSVGIGQISSEVPQNLSASRPQDRQFILSSKKLLLSDSGFYLCALPGTGSSGANVLTFGAGSRLTVL.

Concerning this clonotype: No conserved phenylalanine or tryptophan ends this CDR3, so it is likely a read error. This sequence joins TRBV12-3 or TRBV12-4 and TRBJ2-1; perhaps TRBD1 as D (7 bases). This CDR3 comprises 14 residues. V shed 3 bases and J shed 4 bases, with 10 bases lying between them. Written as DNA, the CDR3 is TGTGCCAGCAGTTTCAGGGGGGCGTACAATGAGCAGTTCATC. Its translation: CASSFRGAYNEQFI.